This T cell receptor beta chain came from a study of blood T cell repertoires in COVID-19. Across 20 to 25 US areas, participants ranged in age from 18 to 89 years. Researchers sorted participants into cohorts using their self-reported clinical history. Two negative PCRs, clearance, or symptom resolution had been documented for recovered Cohort 3 donors. Original analysis: By means of reference gene primer amplification, nucleated cell counts were estimated. Profiling relied on immunoSEQ multiplex PCR, and the TCRdb table lists in-frame clones only, not all of them. V and J calls and clone size are given by that table; D and trimming were obtained from the DNA. Among over 200,000 clones listed, about nine tenths were seen once. This clonotype originated in a man between 18 and 29 years old who had recovered from COVID-19. Sequencing was performed on PBMCs or T cells enriched from blood (not recorded which).

Written as DNA, the CDR3 is TGTGCCAGCAGTCTAACAGCTAACTATGGCTACACCTTC. Its protein product is CASSLTANYGYTF. The chain has TRBV12-3 or TRBV12-4 and TRBJ1-2; no clear D. There are 13 residues in the CDR3. Trimming stripped 5 bases from V and 0 bases from J, with 7 bases between.